This TCR beta chain was identified in a study of blood T cells in healthy people across ages. Study in general: About one barcoded TCR beta cDNA was captured per two T cells.

Findings and limits, study-wide: Naive T cell percentage showed a strong correlation with the diversity of TCR beta.

This clonotype was counted once. Antigen unknown. The CDR3 totals 13 residues. The ends lost 10 bases at V and 2 bases at J; junction bases unmatched: 5. The germline V gene encodes CDR1 WSHSY and CDR2 SAAADI. Combining a sample-barcoded 5' primer with a J-beta primer mix, a second PCR ran for roughly 7 to 11 cycles. The template-switch adaptor was a 5' adaptor with 12 random nucleotides. It tagged each cDNA molecule. Sequencing yielded, for each sample, at least 3 million paired-end reads carrying CDR3. TCRdb redid the calling of the 5' RACE reads with MiXCR, one entry per CDR3 protein. The repertoire consists of hundreds of thousands of distinct CDR3 sequences, with around two fifths occurring once and the leading ten covering nearly 20%.

Sequencing was performed on blood. The J gene is TRBJ2-3, the V gene TRBV10-2; 8 nucleotides align to TRBD2. This clonotype was sampled from a man aged 60-69 years in good health. In DNA, the CDR3 is TGCGCCACCCTACTAGCGGCCACAGATACGCAGTATTTT. The encoded protein is CATLLAATDTQYF.